Included here is one T cell receptor beta chain sequence, with context. This sample is drawn from a study of blood T cell repertoires in COVID-19. Across the study: Material from acute and convalescent COVID-19 was sourced from the United States, Italy and Spain. PBMCs, B-cell-depleted T cells, or T cells provided the cDNA or gDNA that made up the material.

Seattle's enrolled individuals joined amid active infection and were then monitored longitudinally. Per the original data handling: Nucleated cell counts were estimated from reference gene primer amplification. Clones were read by immunoSEQ multiplex PCR, and TCRdb kept only the in-frame ones, dropping some. From that table come the V and J calls and clone size; the DNA was used to work out D and trimming. The sample has over 200,000 clones; around 90% are singletons. V dropped 2 bases and J dropped 4 bases, with 14 bases sitting between them. Germline assignment: CDR1 MDHEN and CDR2 SYDVKM. The CDR3 sequence is 15 residues long.

The receptor was derived from a person aged 18-30 years with COVID-19, enrolled during active disease. The V gene is TRBV28, the J gene TRBJ1-2; D is ambiguous. Sequenced sample: peripheral blood. The CDR3 nucleotides read TGTGCCAGCAGTTTAACTGGCAGCCGGGTCTATGGCTACACCTTC. Its translation is CASSLTGSRVYGYTF.